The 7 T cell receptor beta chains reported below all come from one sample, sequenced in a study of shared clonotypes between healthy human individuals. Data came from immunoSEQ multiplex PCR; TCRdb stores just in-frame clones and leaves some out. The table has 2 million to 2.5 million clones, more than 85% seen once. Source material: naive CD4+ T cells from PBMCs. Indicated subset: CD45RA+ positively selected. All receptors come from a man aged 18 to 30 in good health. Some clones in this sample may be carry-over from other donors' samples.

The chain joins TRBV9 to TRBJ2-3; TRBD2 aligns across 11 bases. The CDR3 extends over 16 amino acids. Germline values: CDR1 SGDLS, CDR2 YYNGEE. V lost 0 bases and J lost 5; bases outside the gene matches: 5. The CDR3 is CASSVGPTSGRDTQYF. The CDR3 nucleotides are TGTGCCAGCAGCGTAGGCCCAACTAGCGGGAGAGATACGCAGTATTTT.

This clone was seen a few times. In DNA form, the CDR3 reads TGTGCCAGCAGCCCAATCAGGGGTGTCTATGGCTACACCTTC. Amino acids: CASSPIRGVYGYTF. The chain uses TRBV7-9 and TRBJ1-2, with D possibly matching TRBD1 (6 bases). This CDR3 contains 14 residues. Trimming took 5 bases from V and 4 from J, leaving 14 bases between them. CDR1 is SEHNR, CDR2 FQNEAQ, per germline (reference sequence).

This CDR3 reads CASSPDRGGTDTQYF. CDR3 sequence (DNA): TGTGCCAGCAGCCCCGACAGGGGTGGCACAGATACGCAGTATTTT. This chain joins TRBV7-9 and TRBJ2-3, with 8 positions matching TRBD1. Trimming took 5 bases from V and 1 from J; bases not matched to a gene: 5. The germline CDR1 and CDR2 sequences are SEHNR and FQNEAQ (reference sequence). The CDR3 consists of 15 residues.

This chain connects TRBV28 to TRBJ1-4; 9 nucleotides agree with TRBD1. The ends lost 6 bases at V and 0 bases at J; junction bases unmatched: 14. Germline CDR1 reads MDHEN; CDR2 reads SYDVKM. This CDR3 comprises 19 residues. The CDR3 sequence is CASRRPQGTGLATNEKLFF. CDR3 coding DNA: TGTGCCAGCAGGAGGCCACAGGGGACAGGGCTAGCAACTAATGAAAAACTGTTTTTT.

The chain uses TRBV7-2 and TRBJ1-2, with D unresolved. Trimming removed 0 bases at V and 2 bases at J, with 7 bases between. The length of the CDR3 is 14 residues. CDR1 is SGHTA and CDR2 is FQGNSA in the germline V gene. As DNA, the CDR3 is TGTGCCAGCAGCTTAGCGCGGATGAACTATGGCTACACCTTC. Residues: CASSLARMNYGYTF.

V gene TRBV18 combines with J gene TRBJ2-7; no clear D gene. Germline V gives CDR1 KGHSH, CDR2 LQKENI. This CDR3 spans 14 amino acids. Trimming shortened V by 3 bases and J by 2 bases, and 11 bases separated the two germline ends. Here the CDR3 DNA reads TGTGCCAGCTCACCTGGGCCGACCACCTACGAGCAGTACTTC. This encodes CASSPGPTTYEQYF.

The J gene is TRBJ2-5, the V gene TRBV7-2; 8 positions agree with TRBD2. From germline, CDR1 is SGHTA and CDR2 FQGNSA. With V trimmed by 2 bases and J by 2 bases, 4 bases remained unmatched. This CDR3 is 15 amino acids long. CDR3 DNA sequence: TGTGCCAGCAGCTTAATCACGGGGGGGCAAGAGACCCAGTACTTC. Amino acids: CASSLITGGQETQYF.